Each of the 27 T cell receptor beta chains below was sequenced from the same sample in a study of blood T cell repertoires in COVID-19. Profiling relied on immunoSEQ multiplex PCR, and the TCRdb table lists in-frame clones only, not all of them. The sample has about 26,000 clones, around 93% seen once. Sequenced: peripheral blood. Receptor source: a human donor in a cohort sampled during active COVID-19.

The chain links TRBV6-1 to TRBJ2-1; possible D gene TRBD1, 7 bases. V was pared by 4 bases and J by 7 bases, with 20 bases between. This CDR3 comprises 16 residues. Germline lookup yields CDR1 MNHNS and CDR2 SASEGT. CDR3 sequence: CASSVQGRGVSNEQFF. In DNA form, the CDR3 reads TGTGCCAGCAGTGTTCAGGGCAGGGGGGTCTCTAATGAGCAGTTCTTC.

The V and J genes are TRBV15 and TRBJ1-4; 9 bases agree with TRBD1. J gave up 13 bases and V 1 base, and 16 bases lay outside the gene matches. The CDR3 runs 17 residues. The germline gives CDR1 LNHNV, CDR2 YYDKDF (reference sequence). The CDR3, as DNA: TGTGCCACCAGCAGAGTCCCGGGACAGGGACACCCCGCCAGACTGTTTTTT. Translation gives CATSRVPGQGHPARLFF.

The chain joins TRBV2 to TRBJ1-2, with 9 bases fitting TRBD1. After removal of 8 bases from V and 4 bases from J, the junction contained 17 bases not matched to a gene. Per the germline V gene, CDR1 is SNHLY and CDR2 is FYNNEI. CDR3 size: 17 residues. CDR3 sequence reads: CASPGRTGGESGYGYTF. The DNA for the CDR3 is TGTGCCAGCCCTGGGCGAACAGGGGGCGAGTCTGGCTATGGCTACACCTTC.

V and J are TRBV19 and TRBJ2-7; 8 bases line up with TRBD1. Per germline, CDR1 LNHDA and CDR2 SQIVND (reference sequence). The CDR3 totals 14 residues. Trimming at V came to 6 bases and at J to 1 base, leaving 5 bases not matched to a gene. CDR3 in DNA: TGTGCCAGTAGAGGGGGGACAGGATCCTACGAGCAGTACTTC. Its protein product is CASRGGTGSYEQYF.

The chain recombines TRBV7-9 with TRBJ2-3; TRBD1 might be the D (5 bases). V was clipped by 5 bases and J by 2 bases, with 17 bases between them. The CDR3 runs 16 residues. Germline CDR1 is SEHNR and CDR2 is FQNEAQ (reference sequence). The CDR3 DNA reads TGTGCCAGCAGCCCGTCAGGGAATTGGGTCACAGATACGCAGTATTTT. Translated: CASSPSGNWVTDTQYF.

In this sample, this clone turned up once. The V and J genes are TRBV25-1 and TRBJ1-2; 8 bases map to TRBD1. CDR3 length: 15 residues. With 3 bases clipped from V and 5 bases from J, the junction kept 8 bases outside the gene matches. Germline-derived CDR1 and CDR2 are MGHDK and SYGVNS. DNA for the CDR3: TGTGCCAGCAGTGACCCCGGACAGGGATCATATGGCTACACCTTC. It translates to CASSDPGQGSYGYTF.

The chain has TRBV7-9 and TRBJ2-3; unclear D gene. Trimming removed 2 bases from V and 2 bases from J, with 8 bases in between. From germline, CDR1 is SEHNR and CDR2 FQNEAQ (reference sequence). This CDR3 has 14 residues. CDR3 protein: CASSLTSYTDTQYF. The DNA for the CDR3 is TGTGCCAGCAGCTTAACCTCCTACACAGATACGCAGTATTTT. The whole variable domain, remainder taken from reference TRBV7-9 and TRBJ2-3, is DTGVSQNPRHKITKRGQNVTFRCDPISEHNRLYWYRQTLGQGPEFLTYFQNEAQLEKSRLLSDRFSAERPKGSFSTLEIQRTEQGDSAMYLCASSLTSYTDTQYFGPGTRLTVL.

This clone was detected only once. The chain links TRBV6-5 to TRBJ1-2, with a possible D match to TRBD1 (5 bases). The CDR3 is 12 amino acids. Germline CDR1 reads MNHEY; CDR2 reads SVGAGI. Trimming removed 2 bases at V and 4 bases at J, with 5 bases between. CDR3 loop: CASSYGAYGYTF. CDR3 nucleotides: TGTGCCAGCAGTTACGGGGCCTATGGCTACACCTTC.

V is TRBV9 and J is TRBJ2-7, with D perhaps TRBD2 (7 bases). The ends were cut back, 0 bases at V and 3 bases at J, with 16 bases in the middle. Germline V lookup: CDR1 SGDLS, CDR2 YYNGEE. This CDR3 has 16 amino acids. The CDR3: CASSVGGGGLIYEQYF. The CDR3 bases are TGTGCCAGCAGCGTAGGGGGCGGGGGCCTAATCTACGAGCAGTACTTC.

CDR3 nucleotides: TGCGCCAGCAGTGAACAGGGGAATTCACCCCTCCACTTT. Translation: CASSEQGNSPLHF. This chain uses TRBV10-1 with TRBJ1-6, with 7 bases matching TRBD1. Germline V gene lookup returns CDR1 WNHNN and CDR2 SYGVQD (reference sequence). The CDR3 extends over 13 amino acids. J lost 7 bases, V lost 3 bases, and 0 bases had no gene match.

This chain links TRBV24-1 with TRBJ2-6; unclear D gene. Per germline, CDR1 KGHDR and CDR2 SFDVKD. The CDR3 consists of 16 residues. The ends were cut back, 3 bases at V and 4 bases at J, with 12 bases in the middle. CDR3 nucleotides: TGTGCCACCAGTGATGAGCCTGCTTTCGGGGCCAACGTCCTGACTTTC. Residues: CATSDEPAFGANVLTF.

Only a few counts were recorded for this clone. The chain uses TRBV27 and TRBJ2-7; tentative D call: TRBD1 (5 bases). The CDR3 runs 12 residues. Germline V gene data show CDR1 as MNHEY and CDR2 as SMNVEV (reference sequence). Trimming pared 2 bases from V and 5 bases from J, leaving 7 bases between. CDR3 region: CASSLRGHEQYF. DNA for the CDR3: TGTGCCAGCAGTTTAAGGGGTCACGAGCAGTACTTC.

The rearrangement joins TRBV6-4 to TRBJ2-2, with a tentative D call TRBD1 (5 bases). V lost 10 bases and J 4 bases, leaving 13 bases between the germline ends. Germline CDR1 and CDR2: MRHNA and SNTAGT. This CDR3 is built from 13 residues. The CDR3 DNA reads TGTGCCACCGTGGACATATCCACCGGGGAGCTGTTTTTT. As protein: CATVDISTGELFF.

This rearrangement joins TRBV6-2 or TRBV6-3 to TRBJ2-5; perhaps TRBD2 as D (6 bases). The CDR3 extends over 15 amino acids. V was pared by 2 bases and J by 2 bases, with 12 bases between. Germline loops: CDR1 MNHEY, CDR2 SVGEGT. Written as DNA, the CDR3 is TGTGCCAGCAGTTACACCACTAGCCGGCAAGAGACCCAGTACTTC. Protein: CASSYTTSRQETQYF.

The V and J genes are TRBV7-9 and TRBJ2-1; the match to TRBD2 covers 8 bases. The ends lost 7 bases at V and 1 base at J; junction bases unmatched: 3. Germline V lookup: CDR1 SEHNR, CDR2 FQNEAQ (reference sequence). This CDR3 has 14 residues. In nucleotides, the CDR3 is TGTGCCAGCATCCCTAGCGGGTCCTACAATGAGCAGTTCTTC. This sequence encodes CASIPSGSYNEQFF.

This rearrangement joins TRBV3-1 (or the pseudogene TRBV3-2) to TRBJ1-1; 7 positions agree with TRBD1. The V gene's germline CDR1 is LGHDT and CDR2 YNNKEL (reference sequence). With V trimmed by 5 bases and J by 0 bases, 0 bases remained unmatched. CDR3 length equals 13 residues. The CDR3 DNA reads TGTGCCAGCAGCGACAGGGTGAACACTGAAGCTTTCTTT. Its protein is CASSDRVNTEAFF.

This chain joins TRBV12-3 or TRBV12-4 and TRBJ2-5; 7 bases agree with TRBD1. The CDR3 loop spans 13 amino acids. With 5 bases clipped from V and 2 bases from J, the junction kept 2 bases outside the gene matches. Written as DNA, the CDR3 is TGTGCCAGCAGTACGACAGGGCAAGAGACCCAGTACTTC. Translation: CASSTTGQETQYF.

The J gene is TRBJ2-5, the V gene TRBV5-1, with unresolved D. The V end lost 2 bases, the J end lost 1 base, and 3 bases lay between the germline ends. The CDR3 has 12 residues. Germline values: CDR1 SGHRS, CDR2 YFSETQ. CDR3 nucleotides: TGCGCCAGCAGCTTCGGCCAAGAGACCCAGTACTTC. Translating gives CASSFGQETQYF.

V is TRBV9 and J is TRBJ1-5; TRBD1 matches 8 bases. Trimming at V came to 4 bases and at J to 6 bases, leaving 12 bases not matched to a gene. Germline V gives CDR1 SGDLS, CDR2 YYNGEE. This CDR3 spans 16 amino acids. CDR3 nucleotide sequence: TGTGCCAGCAGCCCAGACCCGACAGGGGTCGGTCAGCCCCAGCATTTT. This encodes CASSPDPTGVGQPQHF.

The chain combines TRBV5-4 with TRBJ1-3; D may be TRBD1 (5 bases). V shed 0 bases and J shed 0 bases, with 16 bases lying between them. CDR3 length equals 18 residues. Germline CDR1 is SGHNT and CDR2 is YYREEE (reference sequence). In DNA, the CDR3 is TGTGCCAGCAGCTTGGGGCTTTGGCAGGGAAGCTCTGGAAACACCATATATTTT. This gives the protein CASSLGLWQGSSGNTIYF.

The chain links TRBV5-8 to TRBJ1-3; D not certain. Between the trimmed V and J ends, which lost 4 bases and 2 bases, there was a span of 10 bases. The CDR3 runs to 14 residues. Germline loops: CDR1 SGHTS, CDR2 YDEGEE. As DNA, the CDR3 is TGTGCCAGCAGCCCCTTGGTAGCTGGAAACACCATATATTTT. Translating it yields CASSPLVAGNTIYF.

The V gene is TRBV29-1, the J gene TRBJ1-2; 7 bases match TRBD1. The CDR3 totals 16 residues. Germline V gene sequence: CDR1 SQVTM, CDR2 ANQGSEA. J was trimmed by 7 bases and V by 6 bases; bases with no gene match: 20. The CDR3: CSVVHTKRDRKVGYTF. Written as DNA, the CDR3 is TGCAGCGTCGTACACACGAAACGGGACAGAAAGGTTGGCTACACCTTC.

The chain carries TRBV18 and TRBJ2-7, with 8 bases fitting TRBD1. The V and J ends lost 3 bases and 0 bases, in that order; junction bases with no gene match: 7. Germline V gives CDR1 KGHSH, CDR2 LQKENI. This CDR3 has 16 residues. The CDR3, as DNA: TGTGCCAGCTCACCCATGACGACAGGGGTCTCCTACGAGCAGTACTTC. Translating gives CASSPMTTGVSYEQYF.

The J gene is TRBJ1-3, the V gene TRBV5-1; 9 nucleotides agree with TRBD1. V was clipped by 1 base and J by 0 bases; unmatched bases: 2. Germline loops: CDR1 SGHRS, CDR2 YFSETQ. The CDR3 is 16 amino acids. The CDR3 region is CASSLRDRASGNTIYF. The CDR3 DNA follows: TGCGCCAGCAGCTTGAGGGACAGGGCCTCTGGAAACACCATATATTTT.

The gene calls are TRBV24-1 and TRBJ1-5, with TRBD1 matching over 9 bases. The CDR3 totals 15 residues. V lost 7 bases, J lost 7 bases, and 10 bases stayed unmatched. Germline V CDR1 and CDR2: KGHDR, SFDVKD. The CDR3: CATRRDRVSRQPQHF. Written as DNA, the CDR3 is TGTGCCACCAGGAGGGACAGGGTCTCTCGGCAGCCCCAGCATTTT.

This clone has just one count. The V gene is TRBV2, the J gene TRBJ2-4; TRBD1 matches at 7 bases. CDR1 and CDR2 (germline): SNHLY, FYNNEI. Trimming removed 6 bases from V and 0 bases from J; junction bases left unmatched: 8. This CDR3 contains 16 residues. This chain's CDR3 is CASSVGTVLAKNIQYF. The CDR3 DNA is TGTGCCAGCAGCGTGGGGACAGTTCTAGCCAAAAACATTCAGTACTTC.

The rearrangement links TRBV19 to TRBJ1-4; TRBD1 is a possible D gene (6 bases). Germline V lookup: CDR1 LNHDA, CDR2 SQIVND (reference sequence). The CDR3 consists of 15 residues. Trimming stripped 7 bases from V and 0 bases from J, with 12 bases between. In nucleotides, the CDR3 is TGTGCCAGTACAGGACAGACCGCAACTAATGAAAAACTGTTTTTT. This translates into CASTGQTATNEKLFF.